The rows below give T cell receptor beta chains drawn from one sample of a study of STAT3 mutations in large granular lymphocyte leukemia. Repertoires were generated with immunoSEQ multiplex PCR, while TCRdb's copy carries only in-frame clones and drops some. The table includes roughly 1,100 clones, about 48% detected once. The sequenced sample consisted of peripheral blood mononuclear cells. The receptor source for this set is a male patient in his forties or fifties with T-cell large granular lymphocyte leukemia. Some clones in this sample may be carry-over from other donors' samples. Each CDR3 is given with its conserved first and last residue. D genes are given only for firm matches. For some rows the clone size is stated as once, few or many, or as a class when expanded; others skip it.

clone size	V gene	J gene	D gene	CDR3 DNA	CDR3 protein
medium-sized	TRBV27	TRBJ2-7	NA	TGTGCCAGCAGCCCGACTAGTGCGGGGGAGCAGTACTTC	CASSPTSAGEQYF
few	TRBV7-9	TRBJ2-5	TRBD2	TGTGCCAGCAGCTTAGCTAGCGGGATGGAGACCCAGTACTTC	CASSLASGMETQYF
once	TRBV6-6	TRBJ2-1	TRBD1	TGTGCCAGCAGTTACCAAGGGGGCCGAATGAATGAGCAGTTCTTC	CASSYQGGRMNEQFF
NA	TRBV10-3	TRBJ2-1	NA	TGTGCCATCAGTGAGTCGGGAGATGAGCAGTTCTTC	CAISESGDEQFF
NA	TRBV7-6	TRBJ2-1	NA	TGTGCCAGCAGCGTAGACACAAGCTCCTACAATGAGCAGTTCTTC	CASSVDTSSYNEQFF
few	TRBV11-1	TRBJ2-7	NA	TGTGCCAGCAGCCTCGTTAGCACCTACGAGCAGTACTTC	CASSLVSTYEQYF
few	TRBV2	TRBJ1-2	NA	TGTGCCATGGGGAGCTATGGCTACACCTTC	CAMGSYGYTF
few	TRBV6-5	TRBJ2-2	NA	TGTGCCAGCAGTTACGGCGGTGTGAACACCGGGGAGCTGTTTTTT	CASSYGGVNTGELFF
NA	TRBV29-1	TRBJ2-1	NA	TGCAGCGTTGAAGATAACCACAATGAGCAGTTCTTC	CSVEDNHNEQFF
NA	TRBV12-5	TRBJ2-3	TRBD1	TGTGCTAGTGGGGTAAAACTTATGGGACAGGAGCCAGATACGCAGTATTTT	CASGVKLMGQEPDTQYF
large	TRBV6-4	TRBJ2-5	NA	TGTGCCAGCAGTCAGGACATTCGAGGGACCCAGTACTTC	CASSQDIRGTQYF
few	TRBV2	TRBJ2-4	NA	TGTGCCAGCAGTGAAACCCCGTTGCAGATTCAGTACTTC	CASSETPLQIQYF
NA	TRBV6-6	TRBJ1-2	TRBD1	TGTGCCAGCAGTTACCGGGACAGGGGGCGCCCCAGGGGCTACACCTTC	CASSYRDRGRPRGYTF
NA	TRBV13	TRBJ2-7	TRBD1	TGTGCCTCGGGGACAGGGACCTCCTACGAGCAGTACTTC	CASGTGTSYEQYF
NA	TRBV7-9	TRBJ2-5	NA	TGTGCCAGCAGCCCAGGGACGGACCAAGAGACCCAGTACTTC	CASSPGTDQETQYF
NA	TRBV18	TRBJ1-3	TRBD1	TGTGCCAGCTCCGAGGGGGCGGTCTCTGGAAACACCATATATTTT	CASSEGAVSGNTIYF
NA	TRBV29-1	TRBJ1-5	NA	TGCAGCGTTGAAGGGGAGGACCGGCAGGTATTACAAGGCAATCAGCCCCAGCATTTT	CSVEGEDRQVLQGNQPQHF
NA	TRBV7-9	TRBJ2-7	TRBD2	TGTGCCAGCAGCGAAGCGGGGTACGAGCAGTACTTC	CASSEAGYEQYF
few	TRBV7-9	TRBJ2-1	TRBD2	TGTGCCAGCAGCTCTTTAAGCGGGAGCTCCTACAATGAGCAGTTCTTC	CASSSLSGSSYNEQFF
NA	TRBV7-9	TRBJ2-5	NA	TGTGCCAGCAGCCGACAAGAGACCCAGTACTTC	CASSRQETQYF
NA	TRBV13	TRBJ2-3	TRBD2	TGTGCCAGCAGTCTAGCGGGAGGGACAGATACGCAGTATTTT	CASSLAGGTDTQYF
NA	TRBV18	TRBJ1-4	NA	TGTGCCAGCTCACCGGACGGAGGAAATGAAAAACTGTTTTTT	CASSPDGGNEKLFF
few	TRBV29-1	TRBJ2-7	NA	TGCAGCGTCGAGGGGATCTCCTACGAGCAGTACTTC	CSVEGISYEQYF
NA	TRBV30	TRBJ1-1	NA	TGTGCCTGGAGCGAAATCACTGAAGCTTTCTTT	CAWSEITEAFF
NA	TRBV5-1	TRBJ2-7	TRBD2	TGCGCCAGCAGCTTGGGCGGCGGGAGGGCGTACGAGCAGTACTTC	CASSLGGGRAYEQYF
few	TRBV28	TRBJ2-7	NA	TGTGCCAGCAGCCAAAGGGGGACCTACGAGCAGTACTTC	CASSQRGTYEQYF